The sequence of this T cell receptor (beta chain) was determined in a study of cytomegalovirus exposure and HLA in healthy donors listed by TCRdb under 2017. Turning to the overall study: According to a later analysis, one platform produced both the 120 validation repertoires and the 720 or so repertoires of the first cohort. A separate validation cohort of over 95 different subjects was used in addition to the 666-subject first cohort. The aim of the study was to test whether cataloging public T cell receptors could identify signatures of past pathogen exposure. To predict cytomegalovirus infection status, the study combined high-throughput TCR immunosequencing, statistical association of individual TCRs with disease status, and machine learning.

Worth noting for this clone: The target of this receptor is not known. The input lacks base qualities; no much larger clone sits a single base away.

Overall results and qualifications from the work: In vitro tests confirmed that three of the cytomegalovirus-associated TCR beta chains recognize cytomegalovirus antigens. According to the authors, the approach could potentially be generalized to other disease states and immunological phenotypes. A later analysis had no HLA typing for the validation cohort, so co-occurrence there was scored across all 130 or so repertoires. A later analysis found that TCRs clustered in the first cohort also tended to co-occur in the approximately 120 validation repertoires, with about 94% of cluster scores above 0. Cytomegalovirus status was reported to be diagnosed by the classifier with high specificity and sensitivity in both the original and validation cohorts. While some public TCRs were present in many individuals, most TCR sequences turned up only very rarely across donors. The study listed 150 to 200 TCR beta chains as associated with cytomegalovirus.

V sheds 8 bases and J sheds 5 bases, leaving 18 bases between their ends. The CDR3 contains 15 residues, cysteine and phenylalanine counted. The only DNA kept is the CDR3, 45 bases in frame from the first base. CDR1 and CDR2 (SEHNR, FQNEAQ) derive from the germline V gene (reference sequence). Library preparation was by the immunoSEQ multiplex PCR assay. On the authors' methods: To diagnose cytomegalovirus status from the catalog of TCR beta chain sequences, a statistical classification framework was built. TCRdb holds this immuneACCESS table with in-frame rearrangements only. Some clones are missing; in checked studies, unresolved V genes explain under half, and the rest has no known cause. The V and J calls and clone size come from that table; D and trimming were worked out from the DNA. The table for this sample lists around 160,000 clones; around 81% of them were counted only once. Approximately 2% of the sample rests with the top ten.

The donors belonged to the validation cohort of 90 to 150 subjects, which was separate from the roughly 670-subject first cohort. The origin of this receptor is a man under 40 in good health and CMV-seropositive. The sequence links TRBV7-9 to TRBJ2-2, and the D gene may be TRBD1, 5 bases matching. Sequenced sample: PBMCs. The sequence in DNA is TGTGCCAGCGCCGCAGGGAACAGATATACCGGGGAGCTGTTTTTT. It is translated as CASAAGNRYTGELFF.